The source of this TCR beta chain is a study of T cell changes during pregnancy in multiple sclerosis. V lost 5 bases to trimming and J lost 5 bases, with 13 bases between them. CDR3 length: 13 residues. The germline V gene has CDR1 MNHEY and CDR2 SVGAGI. The protocol was immunoSEQ multiplex PCR, while the TCRdb copy is restricted to in-frame clones and leaves out a portion. The sample comprises roughly 70,000 clones, roughly nine tenths of which are singletons, and roughly 1.2% rests with the top ten. The source of this sequence is a female donor with multiple sclerosis, enrolled in a pregnancy study. Sequencing was performed on peripheral blood, taken in the third trimester of pregnancy. The V and J genes are TRBV6-5 and TRBJ2-7; D may be TRBD1 (6 bases). CDR3 region: CASSGQGRHEQYF. The CDR3 coding sequence is TGTGCCAGCAGTGGGCAGGGGCGCCACGAGCAGTACTTC.